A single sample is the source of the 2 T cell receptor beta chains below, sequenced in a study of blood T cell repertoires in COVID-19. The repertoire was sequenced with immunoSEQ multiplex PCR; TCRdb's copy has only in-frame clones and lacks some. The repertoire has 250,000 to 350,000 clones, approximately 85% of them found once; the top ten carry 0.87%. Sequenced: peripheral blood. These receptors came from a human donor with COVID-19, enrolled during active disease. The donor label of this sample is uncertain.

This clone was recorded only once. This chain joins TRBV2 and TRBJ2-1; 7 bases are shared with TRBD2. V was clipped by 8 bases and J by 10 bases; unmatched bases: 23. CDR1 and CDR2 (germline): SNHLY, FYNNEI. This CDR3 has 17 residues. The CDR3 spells CASSGLADGGGHQEQFF. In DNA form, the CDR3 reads TGTGCCAGCTCCGGGCTAGCGGACGGGGGTGGGCACCAAGAGCAGTTCTTC.

CDR3 nucleotides: TGTGCCAGCAGTCCGGACTACTTTCAAGGGCAGTTCTTC. This sequence encodes CASSPDYFQGQFF. The rearrangement uses TRBV12-3 or TRBV12-4 and TRBJ2-1, with D perhaps matching TRBD2 (6 bases). Trimming pared 5 bases from V and 12 bases from J, leaving 17 bases between. This CDR3 contains 13 residues.